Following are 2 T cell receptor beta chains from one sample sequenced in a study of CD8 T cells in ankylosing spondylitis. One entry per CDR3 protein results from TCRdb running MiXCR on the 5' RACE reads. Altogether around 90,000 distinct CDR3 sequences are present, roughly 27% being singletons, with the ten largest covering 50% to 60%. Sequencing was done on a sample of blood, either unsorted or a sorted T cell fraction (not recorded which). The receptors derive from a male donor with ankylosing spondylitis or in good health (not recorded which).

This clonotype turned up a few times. CDR3 amino acids: CASSLGQGTYNEQFF. In nucleotides, the CDR3 is TGTGCCAGCAGCTTGGGACAGGGTACCTACAATGAGCAGTTCTTC. V gene TRBV5-8 combines with J gene TRBJ2-1; 7 positions agree with TRBD1. The CDR3 consists of 15 residues. Trimming cost V 0 bases and J 2 bases; bases outside gene matches: 2. Germline loops: CDR1 SGHTS, CDR2 YDEGEE.

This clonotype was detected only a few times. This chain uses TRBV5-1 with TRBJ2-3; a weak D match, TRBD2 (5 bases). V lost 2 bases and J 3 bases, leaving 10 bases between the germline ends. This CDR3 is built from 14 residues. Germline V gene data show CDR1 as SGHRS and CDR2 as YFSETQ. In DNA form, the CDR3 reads TGCGCCAGCAGCTTTAATGGAGGTACAGATACGCAGTATTTT. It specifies CASSFNGGTDTQYF.